This T cell receptor (beta chain) originates from a study of OX40 agonist ivuxolimab in advanced cancers. The V end was cut by 2 bases, the J end by 0 bases, with 9 bases between. The germline gives CDR1 MRHNA, CDR2 SNTAGT. The CDR3 spans 15 residues. The method was immunoSEQ multiplex PCR; TCRdb's version includes in-frame clones alone and lacks a portion of them. Of about 37,000 clones listed, more than 75% were seen once; the top ten hold less than 35%. The chain has TRBV6-4 and TRBJ2-3; D call uncertain. Sequencing was performed on CD4+ or CD8+ T cells sorted from blood, taken in a trial of the OX40 agonist ivuxolimab. The receptor was derived from an adult with an advanced solid tumor such as melanoma, head and neck, liver or kidney cancer. The CDR3 sequence is CASSDRAASTDTQYF. The DNA for the CDR3 is TGTGCCAGCAGTGACAGGGCCGCCAGCACAGATACGCAGTATTTT.